A selection of T cell receptor beta chains follows, all from one sample in a study of human T cells and chemical hapten exposure. TCRdb processed the RACE reads anew with MiXCR; each CDR3 protein has one entry. The table records over 70,000 distinct CDR3 sequences, 8.5% of them present only once. Sequenced here: whole blood, sampled in connection with sensitization to the hapten diphenylcyclopropenone (DPC). These receptors all come from a woman between 45 and 65 years old with alopecia areata. Some clones in this sample may be carry-over from other donors' samples. The CDR3 runs from the conserved cysteine through the conserved F or W. Fields, in order: clone size, D gene, V gene, J gene, CDR3 length, CDR3 protein, CDR3 DNA. The D gene is left open where the match is weak. Clone sizes are given selectively: once, few, many, or a class where the clone is expanded.

many,NA,TRBV3-1,TRBJ2-7,11,CASSQDYEQYF,TGTGCCAGCAGCCAAGACTACGAGCAGTACTTC
NA,TRBD2,TRBV6-5,TRBJ2-7,13,CASRGLAGYEQYF,TGTGCCAGCCGGGGACTAGCGGGGTACGAGCAGTACTTC
NA,NA,TRBV28,TRBJ2-7,12,CASSQRGGEQYF,TGTGCCAGCAGTCAACGTGGGGGCGAGCAGTACTTC
few,NA,TRBV20-1,TRBJ1-2,12,CSGTRTDYGYTF,TGCAGTGGGACGAGGACAGATTATGGCTACACCTTC
few,NA,TRBV7-8,TRBJ2-3,13,CASSLTITDTQYF,TGTGCCAGCAGCTTGACAATTACAGATACGCAGTATTTT
many,NA,TRBV4-2,TRBJ1-2,14,CASSQDGAPDGYTF,TGTGCCAGCAGCCAAGATGGGGCACCGGATGGCTACACCTTC
NA,NA,TRBV30,TRBJ2-3,13,CARDRARGDTQYF,TGTGCCAGAGACCGCGCCCGGGGAGATACGCAGTATTTT
many,TRBD1,TRBV4-2,TRBJ1-1,13,CASSTDRGEKAFF,TGTGCCAGCAGCACTGACAGGGGTGAGAAAGCTTTCTTT
many,NA,TRBV2,TRBJ1-2,15,CASSEATGPTPGYTF,TGTGCCAGCAGTGAAGCCACGGGGCCCACCCCTGGCTACACCTTC
few,NA,TRBV4-1,TRBJ2-1,13,CASSQVNEYEQFF,TGCGCCAGCAGCCAAGTCAACGAATATGAGCAGTTCTTC
many,NA,TRBV10-3,TRBJ2-3,15,CAISERPPGTDTQYF,TGTGCCATCAGTGAACGGCCCCCCGGCACAGATACGCAGTATTTT